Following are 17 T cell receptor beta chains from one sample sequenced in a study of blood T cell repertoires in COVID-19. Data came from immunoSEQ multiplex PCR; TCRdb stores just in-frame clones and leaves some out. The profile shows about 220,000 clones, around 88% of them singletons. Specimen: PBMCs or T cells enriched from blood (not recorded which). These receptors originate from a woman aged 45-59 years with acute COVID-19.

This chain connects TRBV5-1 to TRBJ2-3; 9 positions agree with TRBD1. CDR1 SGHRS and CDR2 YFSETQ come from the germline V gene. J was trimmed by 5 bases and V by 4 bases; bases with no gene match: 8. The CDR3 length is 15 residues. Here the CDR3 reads CASSNNRGRGDTQYF. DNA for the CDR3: TGCGCCAGCAGCAATAACAGGGGGCGTGGAGATACGCAGTATTTT.

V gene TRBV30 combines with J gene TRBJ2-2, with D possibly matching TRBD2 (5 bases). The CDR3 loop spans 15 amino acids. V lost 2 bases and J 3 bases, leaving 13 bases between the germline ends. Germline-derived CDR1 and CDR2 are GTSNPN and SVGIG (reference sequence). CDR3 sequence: CAWSTGNTDTGELFF. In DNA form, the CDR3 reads TGTGCCTGGAGTACCGGGAACACCGACACCGGGGAGCTGTTTTTT.

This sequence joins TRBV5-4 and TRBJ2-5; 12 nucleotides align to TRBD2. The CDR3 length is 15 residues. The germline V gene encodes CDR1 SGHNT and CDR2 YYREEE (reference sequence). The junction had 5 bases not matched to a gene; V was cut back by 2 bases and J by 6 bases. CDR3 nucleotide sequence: TGTGCCAGCAGCTTCGGGACTAGCGGGCGACAGACCCAGTACTTC. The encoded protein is CASSFGTSGRQTQYF.

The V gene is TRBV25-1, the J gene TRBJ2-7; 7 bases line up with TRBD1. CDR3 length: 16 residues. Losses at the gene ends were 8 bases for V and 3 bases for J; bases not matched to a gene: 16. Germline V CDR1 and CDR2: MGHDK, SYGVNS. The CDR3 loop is CASFHIRDRFYYEQYF. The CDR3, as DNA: TGTGCCAGCTTTCACATTAGGGACAGATTCTACTACGAGCAGTACTTC.

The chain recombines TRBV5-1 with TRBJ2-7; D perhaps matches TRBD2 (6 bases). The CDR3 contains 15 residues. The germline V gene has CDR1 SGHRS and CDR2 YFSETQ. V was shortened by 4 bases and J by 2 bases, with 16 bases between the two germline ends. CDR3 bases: TGCGCCAGCAGCCGGCAGGAGGGGTCCCCCTACGAGCAGTACTTC. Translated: CASSRQEGSPYEQYF.

The CDR3 DNA sequence: TGTGCCACCAGCAGAGAGGGACAGTCCAGGATGTTGGCCCAGCATTTT. Its translation is CATSREGQSRMLAQHF. The chain uses TRBV15 and TRBJ1-5, with TRBD1 matching over 7 bases. The V gene's germline CDR1 is LNHNV and CDR2 YYDKDF (reference sequence). The CDR3 is 16 residues long. Trimming cost V 0 bases and J 11 bases; bases outside gene matches: 13.

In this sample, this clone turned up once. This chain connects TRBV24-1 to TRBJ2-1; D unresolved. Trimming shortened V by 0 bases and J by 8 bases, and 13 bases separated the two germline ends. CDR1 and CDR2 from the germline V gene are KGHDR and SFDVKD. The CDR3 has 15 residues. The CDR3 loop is CATSDLASPIHEQFF. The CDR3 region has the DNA TGTGCCACCAGTGATTTGGCGTCCCCTATCCATGAGCAGTTCTTC.

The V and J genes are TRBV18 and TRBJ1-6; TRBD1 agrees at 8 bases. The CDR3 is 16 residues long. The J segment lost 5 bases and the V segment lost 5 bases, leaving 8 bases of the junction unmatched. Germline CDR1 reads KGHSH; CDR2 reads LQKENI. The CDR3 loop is CASSITGGTDNSPLHF. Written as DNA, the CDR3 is TGTGCCAGCTCAATCACAGGGGGAACGGATAATTCACCCCTCCACTTT.

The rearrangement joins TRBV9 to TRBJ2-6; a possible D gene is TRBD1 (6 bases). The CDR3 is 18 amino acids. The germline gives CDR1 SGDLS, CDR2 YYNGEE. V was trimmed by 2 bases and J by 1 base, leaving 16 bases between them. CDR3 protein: CASSVLTGSESGANVLTF. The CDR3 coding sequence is TGTGCCAGCAGCGTCCTTACAGGGTCCGAATCTGGGGCCAACGTCCTGACTTTC.

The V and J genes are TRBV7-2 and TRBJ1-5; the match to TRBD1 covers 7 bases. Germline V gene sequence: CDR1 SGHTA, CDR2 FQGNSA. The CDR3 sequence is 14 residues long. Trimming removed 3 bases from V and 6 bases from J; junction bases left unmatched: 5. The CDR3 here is CASSFETGLQPQHF. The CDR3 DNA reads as TGTGCCAGCAGCTTCGAGACAGGGCTTCAGCCCCAGCATTTT.

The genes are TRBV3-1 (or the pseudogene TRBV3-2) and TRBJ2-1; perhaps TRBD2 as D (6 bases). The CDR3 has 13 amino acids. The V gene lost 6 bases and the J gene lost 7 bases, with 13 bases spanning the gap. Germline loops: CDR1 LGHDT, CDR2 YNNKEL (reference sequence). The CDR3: CASSLGTENEQFF. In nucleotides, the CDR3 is TGTGCCAGCAGTTTGGGGACTGAAAATGAGCAGTTCTTC.

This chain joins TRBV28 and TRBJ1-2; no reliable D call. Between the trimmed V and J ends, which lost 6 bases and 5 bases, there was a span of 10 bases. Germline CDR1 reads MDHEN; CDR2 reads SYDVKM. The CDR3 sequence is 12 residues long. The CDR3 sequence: CASRQSGYGYTF. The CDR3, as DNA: TGTGCCAGCAGACAGTCTGGATATGGCTACACCTTC.

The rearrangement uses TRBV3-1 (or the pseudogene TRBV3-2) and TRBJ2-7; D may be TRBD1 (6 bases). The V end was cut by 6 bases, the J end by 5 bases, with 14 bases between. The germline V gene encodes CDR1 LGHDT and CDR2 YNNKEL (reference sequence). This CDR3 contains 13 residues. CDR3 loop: CASSLDRPNEQYF. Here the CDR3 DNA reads TGTGCCAGCAGTCTCGACAGGCCGAACGAGCAGTACTTC.

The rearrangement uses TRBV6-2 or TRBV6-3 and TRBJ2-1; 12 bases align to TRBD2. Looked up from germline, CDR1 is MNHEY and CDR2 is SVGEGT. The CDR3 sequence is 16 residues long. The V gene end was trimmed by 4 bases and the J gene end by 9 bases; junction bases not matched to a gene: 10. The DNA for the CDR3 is TGTGCCAGCAGTTCCAACCGACTAGCGGGAGTGGTTGAGCAGTTCTTC. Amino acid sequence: CASSSNRLAGVVEQFF.

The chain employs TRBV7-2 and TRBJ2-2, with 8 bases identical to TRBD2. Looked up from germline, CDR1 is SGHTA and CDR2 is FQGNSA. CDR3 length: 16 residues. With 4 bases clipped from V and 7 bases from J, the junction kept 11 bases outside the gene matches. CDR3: CASSSSGTSRGGELFF. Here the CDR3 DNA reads TGTGCCAGCAGCTCGTCGGGGACTAGTCGCGGCGGGGAGCTGTTTTTT.

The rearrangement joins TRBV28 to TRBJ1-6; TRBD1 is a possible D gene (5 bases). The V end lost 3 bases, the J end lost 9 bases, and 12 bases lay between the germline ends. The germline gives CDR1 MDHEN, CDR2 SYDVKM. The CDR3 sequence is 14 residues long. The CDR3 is CASSLVQGGSPLHF. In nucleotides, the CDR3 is TGTGCCAGCAGTTTGGTCCAGGGTGGTTCACCCCTCCACTTT. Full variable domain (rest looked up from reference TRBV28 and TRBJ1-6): DVKVTQSSRYLVKRTGEKVFLECVQDMDHENMFWYRQDPGLGLRLIYFSYDVKMKEKGDIPEGYSVSREKKERFSLILESASTNQTSMYLCASSLVQGGSPLHFGNGTRLTVT.

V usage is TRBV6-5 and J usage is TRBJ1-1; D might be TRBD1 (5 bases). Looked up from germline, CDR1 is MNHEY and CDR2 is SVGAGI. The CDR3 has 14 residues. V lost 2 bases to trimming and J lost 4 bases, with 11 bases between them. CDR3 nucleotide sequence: TGTGCCAGCAGTTACGGGATAAGGGGCACTGAAGCTTTCTTT. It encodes CASSYGIRGTEAFF.